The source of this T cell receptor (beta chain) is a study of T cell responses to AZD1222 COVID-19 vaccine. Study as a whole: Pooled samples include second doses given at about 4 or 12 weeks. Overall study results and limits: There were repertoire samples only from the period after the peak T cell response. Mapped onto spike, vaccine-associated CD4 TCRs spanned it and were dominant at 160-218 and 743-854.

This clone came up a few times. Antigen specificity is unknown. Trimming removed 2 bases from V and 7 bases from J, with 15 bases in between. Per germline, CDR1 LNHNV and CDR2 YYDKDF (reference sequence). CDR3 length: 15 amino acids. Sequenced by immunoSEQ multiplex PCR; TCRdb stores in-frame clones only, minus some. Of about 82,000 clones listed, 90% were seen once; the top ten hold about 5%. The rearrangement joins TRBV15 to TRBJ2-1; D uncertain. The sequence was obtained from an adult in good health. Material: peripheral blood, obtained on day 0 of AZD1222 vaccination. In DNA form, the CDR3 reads TGTGCCACCAGCAGATCAGGAGCTACAAAGAATGAGCAGTTCTTC. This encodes CATSRSGATKNEQFF.